This T cell receptor (beta chain) was identified in a study of blood T cell repertoires in COVID-19. For the study at large: The United States, Italy and Spain supplied acute and convalescent COVID-19 samples.

The CDR3 has 17 amino acids. V shed 5 bases, J shed 0 bases, and the junction held 8 bases outside the gene matches. Per germline, CDR1 KGHSH and CDR2 LQKENI. Authors' data handling: The assay estimated nucleated cells by amplifying reference gene primers. Produced via immunoSEQ multiplex PCR; TCRdb's table is partial and in-frame only. V, J and clone size were drawn from that table, and D and trimming were deduced from the DNA. This sample has about 300,000 clones, with 85% to 90% found just once. The sample was peripheral blood. The chain employs TRBV18 and TRBJ2-1, with TRBD2 matching 9 bases. This clonotype was sampled from a man between 65 and 79 years old with acute or convalescent COVID-19. Written as DNA, the CDR3 is TGTGCCAGCTCAACTCTAGCGGGATTAAACTCCTACAATGAGCAGTTCTTC. It is translated as CASSTLAGLNSYNEQFF.